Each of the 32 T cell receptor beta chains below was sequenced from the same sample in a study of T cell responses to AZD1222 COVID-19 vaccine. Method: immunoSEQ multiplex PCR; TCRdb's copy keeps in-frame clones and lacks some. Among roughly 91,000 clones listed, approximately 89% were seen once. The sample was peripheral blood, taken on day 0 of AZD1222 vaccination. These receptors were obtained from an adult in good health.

The chain's CDR3 is CASSLFDSASTDTQYF. In DNA form, the CDR3 reads TGTGCCAGCAGTTTGTTCGACAGCGCTAGCACAGATACGCAGTATTTT. The chain uses TRBV27 and TRBJ2-3; D is perhaps TRBD1 (5 bases). Germline CDR1 MNHEY, CDR2 SMNVEV (reference sequence). The CDR3 loop spans 16 amino acids. V lost 3 bases to trimming and J lost 0 bases, with 13 bases between them.

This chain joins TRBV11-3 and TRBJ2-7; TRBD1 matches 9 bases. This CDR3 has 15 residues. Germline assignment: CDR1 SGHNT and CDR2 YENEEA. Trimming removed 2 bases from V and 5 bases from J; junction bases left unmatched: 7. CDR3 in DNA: TGTGCCAGCAGCTTAACGGGGACAGGGTTCAACGAGCAGTACTTC. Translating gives CASSLTGTGFNEQYF.

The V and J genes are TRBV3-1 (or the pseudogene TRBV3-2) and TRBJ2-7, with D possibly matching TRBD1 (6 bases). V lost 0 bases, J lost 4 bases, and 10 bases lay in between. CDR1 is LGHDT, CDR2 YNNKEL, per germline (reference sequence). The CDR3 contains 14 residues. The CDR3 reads CASSQEYREYEQYF. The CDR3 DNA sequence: TGTGCCAGCAGCCAAGAGTACAGGGAATACGAGCAGTACTTC.

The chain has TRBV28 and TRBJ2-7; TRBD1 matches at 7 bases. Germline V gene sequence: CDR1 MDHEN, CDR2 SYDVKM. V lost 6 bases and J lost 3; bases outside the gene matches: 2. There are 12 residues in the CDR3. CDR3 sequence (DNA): TGTGCCAGCAGGGGGACAGTCTACGAGCAGTACTTC. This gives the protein CASRGTVYEQYF.

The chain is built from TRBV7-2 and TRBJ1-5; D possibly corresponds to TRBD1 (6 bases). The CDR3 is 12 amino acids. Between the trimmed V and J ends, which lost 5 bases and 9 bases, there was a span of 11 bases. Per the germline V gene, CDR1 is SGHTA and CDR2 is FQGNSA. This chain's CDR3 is CASSRDIGPQHF. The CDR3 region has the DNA TGTGCCAGCAGCCGGGACATCGGGCCCCAGCATTTT.

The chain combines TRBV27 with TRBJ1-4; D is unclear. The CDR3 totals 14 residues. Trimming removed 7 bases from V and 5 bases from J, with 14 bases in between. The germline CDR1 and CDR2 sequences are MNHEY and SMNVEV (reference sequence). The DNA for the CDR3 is TGTGCCAGCACCTCTCGGACGGGAAATGAAAAACTGTTTTTT. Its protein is CASTSRTGNEKLFF. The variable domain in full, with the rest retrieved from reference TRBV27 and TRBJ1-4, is EAQVTQNPRYLITVTGKKLTVTCSQNMNHEYMSWYRQDPGLGLRQIYYSMNVEVTDKGDVPEGYKVSRKEKRNFPLILESPSPNQTSLYFCASTSRTGNEKLFFGSGTQLSVL.

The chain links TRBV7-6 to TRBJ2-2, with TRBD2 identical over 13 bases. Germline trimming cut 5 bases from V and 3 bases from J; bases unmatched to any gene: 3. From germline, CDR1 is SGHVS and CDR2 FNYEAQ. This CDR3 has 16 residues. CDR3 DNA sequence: TGTGCCAGCAGCCTCGGACTAGCGGGAGACACCGGGGAGCTGTTTTTT. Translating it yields CASSLGLAGDTGELFF.

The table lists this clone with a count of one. The CDR3 DNA follows: TGCGCCAGCAGACCGGGCCAGGGGACACCTAACTATGGCTACACCTTC. It yields the protein CASRPGQGTPNYGYTF. V and J are TRBV4-3 and TRBJ1-2; weak D call: TRBD1 (6 bases). The CDR3 spans 16 residues. Germline CDR1 is LGHNA and CDR2 is YSLEER. V shed 6 bases and J shed 0 bases, with 17 bases lying between them.

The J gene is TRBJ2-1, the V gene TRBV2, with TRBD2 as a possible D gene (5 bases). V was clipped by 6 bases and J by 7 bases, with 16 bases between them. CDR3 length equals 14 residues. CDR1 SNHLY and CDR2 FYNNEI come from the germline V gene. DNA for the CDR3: TGTGCCAGCAGGCCACTAGTTACAATGAATGAGCAGTTCTTC. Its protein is CASRPLVTMNEQFF. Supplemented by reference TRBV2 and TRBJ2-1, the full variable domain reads EPEVTQTPSHQVTQMGQEVILRCVPISNHLYFYWYRQILGQKVEFLVSFYNNEISEKSEIFDDQFSVERPDGSNFTLKIRSTKLEDSAMYFCASRPLVTMNEQFFGPGTRLTVL.

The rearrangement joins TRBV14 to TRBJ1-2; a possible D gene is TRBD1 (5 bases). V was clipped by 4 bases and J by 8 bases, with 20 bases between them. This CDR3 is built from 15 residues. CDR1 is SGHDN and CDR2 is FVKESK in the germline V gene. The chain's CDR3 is CASSPNPGTGLGYTF. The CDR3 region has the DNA TGTGCCAGCAGCCCAAACCCCGGGACGGGTCTCGGCTACACCTTC.

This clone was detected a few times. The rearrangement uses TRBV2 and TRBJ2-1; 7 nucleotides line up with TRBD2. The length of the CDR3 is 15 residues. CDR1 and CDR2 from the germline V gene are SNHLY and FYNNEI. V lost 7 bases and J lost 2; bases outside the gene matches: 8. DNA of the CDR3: TGTGCCAGCAAGCAAAGCGGGACCGCCTACAATGAGCAGTTCTTC. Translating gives CASKQSGTAYNEQFF. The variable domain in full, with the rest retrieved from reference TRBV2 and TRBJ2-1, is EPEVTQTPSHQVTQMGQEVILRCVPISNHLYFYWYRQILGQKVEFLVSFYNNEISEKSEIFDDQFSVERPDGSNFTLKIRSTKLEDSAMYFCASKQSGTAYNEQFFGPGTRLTVL.

The CDR3 loop reads CASIGGGTNEKLFF. The CDR3 nucleotides read TGTGCCAGCATCGGGGGTGGGACTAATGAAAAACTGTTTTTT. The chain combines TRBV6-5 with TRBJ1-4; perhaps TRBD1 as D (5 bases). Trimming pared 7 bases from V and 2 bases from J, leaving 11 bases between. The CDR3 extends over 14 amino acids. Germline lookup yields CDR1 MNHEY and CDR2 SVGAGI.

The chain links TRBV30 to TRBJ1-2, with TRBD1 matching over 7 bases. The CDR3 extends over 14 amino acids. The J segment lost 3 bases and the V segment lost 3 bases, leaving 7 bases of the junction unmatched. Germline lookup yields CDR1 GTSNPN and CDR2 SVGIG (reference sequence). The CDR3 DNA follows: TGTGCCTGGAGGGGGGGGACAGCCTACTATGGCTACACCTTC. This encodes CAWRGGTAYYGYTF.

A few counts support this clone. The CDR3 protein is CASSIDSQGRRYEQYF. The CDR3 nucleotides read TGTGCCAGCAGCATCGACTCACAGGGGAGGCGCTACGAGCAGTACTTC. V and J are TRBV5-6 and TRBJ2-7; D possibly corresponds to TRBD1 (7 bases). V lost 4 bases to trimming and J lost 3 bases, with 20 bases between them. CDR3 length: 16 residues. CDR1 and CDR2 from the germline V gene are SGHDT and YYEEEE.

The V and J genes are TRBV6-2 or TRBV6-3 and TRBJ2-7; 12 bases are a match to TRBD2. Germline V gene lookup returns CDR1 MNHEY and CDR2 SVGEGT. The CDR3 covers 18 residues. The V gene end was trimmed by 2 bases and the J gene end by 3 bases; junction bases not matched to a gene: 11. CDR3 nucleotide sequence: TGTGCCAGCAGTTACCTAACCCGAACTAGCGGGGGGTTCTACGAGCAGTACTTC. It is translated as CASSYLTRTSGGFYEQYF.

CDR3 DNA sequence: TGTGCCAGCAGTTTAGGGACGGTGAACACTGAAGCTTTCTTT. Translating gives CASSLGTVNTEAFF. The chain recombines TRBV27 with TRBJ1-1; D possibly corresponds to TRBD1 (5 bases). The germline V gene encodes CDR1 MNHEY and CDR2 SMNVEV (reference sequence). The V and J ends lost 2 bases and 0 bases respectively, with 7 bases between them. The CDR3 runs 14 residues.

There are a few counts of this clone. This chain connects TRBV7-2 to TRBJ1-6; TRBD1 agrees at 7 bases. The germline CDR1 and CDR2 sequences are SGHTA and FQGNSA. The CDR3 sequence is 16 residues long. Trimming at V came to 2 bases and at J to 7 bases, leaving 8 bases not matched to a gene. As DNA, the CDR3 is TGTGCCAGCAGCTTAACACTGACAGGGAGAAATTCACCCCTCCACTTT. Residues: CASSLTLTGRNSPLHF.

CDR3 sequence (DNA): TGTGCCAGCAGTTCTGGACAGGGAGTAAACACCGGGGAGCTGTTTTTT. Its protein is CASSSGQGVNTGELFF. This rearrangement joins TRBV6-5 to TRBJ2-2, with 8 bases matching TRBD1. CDR1 is MNHEY, CDR2 SVGAGI, per germline. The CDR3 contains 16 residues. J gave up 2 bases and V 4 bases, and 6 bases lay outside the gene matches.

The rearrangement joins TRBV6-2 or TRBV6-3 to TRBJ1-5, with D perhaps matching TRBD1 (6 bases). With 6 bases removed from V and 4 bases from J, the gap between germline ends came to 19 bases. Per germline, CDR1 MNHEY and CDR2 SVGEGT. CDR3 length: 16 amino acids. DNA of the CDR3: TGTGCCAGCAGCCCCTATCGGAACAGGGAAAATCAGCCCCAGCATTTT. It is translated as CASSPYRNRENQPQHF.

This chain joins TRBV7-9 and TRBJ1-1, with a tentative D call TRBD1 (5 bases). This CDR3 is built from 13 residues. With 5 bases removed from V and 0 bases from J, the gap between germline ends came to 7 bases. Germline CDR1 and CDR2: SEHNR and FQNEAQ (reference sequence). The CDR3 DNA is TGTGCCAGCAGCGGAGGGGTGAACACTGAAGCTTTCTTT. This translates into CASSGGVNTEAFF. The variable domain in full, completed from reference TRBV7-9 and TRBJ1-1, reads DTGVSQNPRHKITKRGQNVTFRCDPISEHNRLYWYRQTLGQGPEFLTYFQNEAQLEKSRLLSDRFSAERPKGSFSTLEIQRTEQGDSAMYLCASSGGVNTEAFFGQGTRLTVV.

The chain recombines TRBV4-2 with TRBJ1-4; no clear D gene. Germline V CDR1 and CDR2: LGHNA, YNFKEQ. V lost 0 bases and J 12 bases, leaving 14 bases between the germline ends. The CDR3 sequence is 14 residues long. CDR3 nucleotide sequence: TGTGCCAGCAGCCAAGATGTTACGGTCAGTGAACTGTTTTTT. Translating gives CASSQDVTVSELFF.

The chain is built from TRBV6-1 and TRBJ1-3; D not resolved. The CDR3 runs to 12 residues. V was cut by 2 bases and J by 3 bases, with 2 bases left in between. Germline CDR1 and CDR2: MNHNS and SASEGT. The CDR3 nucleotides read TGTGCCAGCAGTGAATATGGAAACACCATATATTTT. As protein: CASSEYGNTIYF.

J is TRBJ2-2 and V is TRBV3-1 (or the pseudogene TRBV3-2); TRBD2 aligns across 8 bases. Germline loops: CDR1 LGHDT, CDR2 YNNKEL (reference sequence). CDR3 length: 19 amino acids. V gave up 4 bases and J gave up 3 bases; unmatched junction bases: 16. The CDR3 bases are TGTGCCAGCAGCCTGCCCCCTGGGGGAGCGGGGGCCCACACCGGGGAGCTGTTTTTT. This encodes CASSLPPGGAGAHTGELFF.

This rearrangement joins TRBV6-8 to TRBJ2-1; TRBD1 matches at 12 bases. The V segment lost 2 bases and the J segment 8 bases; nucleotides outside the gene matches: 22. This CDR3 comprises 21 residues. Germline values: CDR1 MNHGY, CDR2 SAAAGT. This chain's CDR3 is CASSYRGQGAHGGPPTDEQFF. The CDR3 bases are TGTGCCAGCAGTTACCGGGGACAGGGGGCGCACGGGGGGCCCCCTACGGATGAGCAGTTCTTC.

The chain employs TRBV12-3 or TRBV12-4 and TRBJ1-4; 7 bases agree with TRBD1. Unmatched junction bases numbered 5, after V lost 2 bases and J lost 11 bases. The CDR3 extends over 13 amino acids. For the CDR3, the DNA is TGTGCCAGCAGTTTACAGGGGGTCGGGAAACTGTTTTTT. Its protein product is CASSLQGVGKLFF.

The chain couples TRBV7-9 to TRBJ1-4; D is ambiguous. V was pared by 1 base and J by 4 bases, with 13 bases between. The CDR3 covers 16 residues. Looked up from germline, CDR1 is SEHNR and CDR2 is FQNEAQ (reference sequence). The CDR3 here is CASSLDESGFNEKLFF. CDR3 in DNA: TGTGCCAGCAGCTTAGATGAGTCCGGGTTTAATGAAAAACTGTTTTTT.

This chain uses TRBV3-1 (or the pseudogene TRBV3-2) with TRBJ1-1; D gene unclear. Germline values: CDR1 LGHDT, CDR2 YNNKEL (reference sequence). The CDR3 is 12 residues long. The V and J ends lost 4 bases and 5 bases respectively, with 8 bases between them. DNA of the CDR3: TGTGCCAGCAGCCGGGGTGCTACTGAAGCTTTCTTT. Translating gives CASSRGATEAFF.

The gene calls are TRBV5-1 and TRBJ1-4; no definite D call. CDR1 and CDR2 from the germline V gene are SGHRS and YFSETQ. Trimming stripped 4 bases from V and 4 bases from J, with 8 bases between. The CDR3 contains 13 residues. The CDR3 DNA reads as TGCGCCAGCAGCGGACCGGATAATGAAAAACTGTTTTTT. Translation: CASSGPDNEKLFF.

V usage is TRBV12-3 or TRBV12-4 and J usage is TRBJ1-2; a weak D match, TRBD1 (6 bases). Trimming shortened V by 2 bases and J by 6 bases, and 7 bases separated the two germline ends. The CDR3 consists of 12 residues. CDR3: CASSLSGDGYTF. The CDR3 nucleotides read TGTGCCAGCAGTTTATCAGGGGATGGCTACACCTTC.

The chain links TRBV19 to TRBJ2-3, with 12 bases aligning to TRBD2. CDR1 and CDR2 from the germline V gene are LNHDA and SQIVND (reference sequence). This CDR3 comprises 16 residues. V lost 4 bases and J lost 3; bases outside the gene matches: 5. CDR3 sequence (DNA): TGTGCCAGTAGTAGGAGACTAGCGGGAGTAACAGATACGCAGTATTTT. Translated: CASSRRLAGVTDTQYF.

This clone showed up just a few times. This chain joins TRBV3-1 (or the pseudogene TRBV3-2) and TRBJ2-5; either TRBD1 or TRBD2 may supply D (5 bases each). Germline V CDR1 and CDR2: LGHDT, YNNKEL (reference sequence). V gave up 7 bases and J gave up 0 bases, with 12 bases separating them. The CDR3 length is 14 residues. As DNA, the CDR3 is TGTGCCAGCAAGGGGCGGGCCTACCAAGAGACCCAGTACTTC. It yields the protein CASKGRAYQETQYF.

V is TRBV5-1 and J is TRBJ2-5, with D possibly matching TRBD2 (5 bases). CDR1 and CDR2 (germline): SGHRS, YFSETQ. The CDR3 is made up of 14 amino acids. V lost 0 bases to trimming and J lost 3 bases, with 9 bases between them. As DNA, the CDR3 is TGCGCCAGCAGCTTGGCGATGAGGGAAGAGACCCAGTACTTC. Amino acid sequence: CASSLAMREETQYF.